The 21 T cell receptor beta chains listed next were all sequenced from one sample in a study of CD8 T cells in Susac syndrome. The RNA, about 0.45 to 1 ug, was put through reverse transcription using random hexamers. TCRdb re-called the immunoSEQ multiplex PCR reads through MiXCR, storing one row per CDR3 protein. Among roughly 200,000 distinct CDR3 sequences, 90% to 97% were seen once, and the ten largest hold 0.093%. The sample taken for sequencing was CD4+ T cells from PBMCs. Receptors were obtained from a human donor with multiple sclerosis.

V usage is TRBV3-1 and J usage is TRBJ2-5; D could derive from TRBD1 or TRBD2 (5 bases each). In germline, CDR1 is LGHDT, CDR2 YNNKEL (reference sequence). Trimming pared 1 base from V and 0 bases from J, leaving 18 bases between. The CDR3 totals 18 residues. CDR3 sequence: CASSQGPDWGSYQETQYF. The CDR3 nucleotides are TGTGCCAGCAGCCAAGGACCTGATTGGGGGTCGTACCAAGAGACCCAGTACTTC.

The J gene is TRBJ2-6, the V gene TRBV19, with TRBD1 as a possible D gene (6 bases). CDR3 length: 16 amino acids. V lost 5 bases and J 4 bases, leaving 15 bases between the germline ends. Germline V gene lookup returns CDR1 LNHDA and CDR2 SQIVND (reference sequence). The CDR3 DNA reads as TGTGCCAGTAGTCTTACAGGGATGTCAGGGGCCAACGTCCTGACTTTC. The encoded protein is CASSLTGMSGANVLTF.

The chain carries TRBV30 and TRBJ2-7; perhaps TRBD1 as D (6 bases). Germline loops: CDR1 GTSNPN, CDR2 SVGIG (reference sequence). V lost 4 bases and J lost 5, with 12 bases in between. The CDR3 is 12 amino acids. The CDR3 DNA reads TGTGCCTGGACTCCAGGGGATCACGAGCAGTACTTC. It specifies CAWTPGDHEQYF.

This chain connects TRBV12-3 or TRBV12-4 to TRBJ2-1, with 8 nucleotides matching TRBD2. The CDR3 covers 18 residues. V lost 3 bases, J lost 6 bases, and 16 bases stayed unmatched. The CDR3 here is CASSFPLPSGGLSNEQFF. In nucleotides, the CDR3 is TGTGCCAGCAGTTTCCCCCTCCCAAGCGGGGGATTAAGCAATGAGCAGTTCTTC.

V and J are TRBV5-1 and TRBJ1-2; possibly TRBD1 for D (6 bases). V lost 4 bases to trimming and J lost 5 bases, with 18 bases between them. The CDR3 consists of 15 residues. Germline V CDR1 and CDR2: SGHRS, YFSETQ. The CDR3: CASSPGNREGYGYTF. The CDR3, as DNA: TGCGCCAGCAGCCCCGGGAACAGGGAGGGATATGGCTACACCTTC.

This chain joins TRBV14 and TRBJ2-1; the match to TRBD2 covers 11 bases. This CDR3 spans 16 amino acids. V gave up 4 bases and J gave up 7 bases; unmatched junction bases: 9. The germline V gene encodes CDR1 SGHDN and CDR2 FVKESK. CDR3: CASSPLGLAGGNEQFF. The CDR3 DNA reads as TGTGCCAGCAGCCCCCTTGGGCTAGCGGGGGGAAATGAGCAGTTCTTC.

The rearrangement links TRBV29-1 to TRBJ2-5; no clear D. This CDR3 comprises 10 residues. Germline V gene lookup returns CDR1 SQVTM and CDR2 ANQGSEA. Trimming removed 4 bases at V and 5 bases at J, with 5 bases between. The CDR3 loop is CSVGGETQYF. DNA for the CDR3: TGCAGCGTTGGCGGTGAGACCCAGTACTTC.

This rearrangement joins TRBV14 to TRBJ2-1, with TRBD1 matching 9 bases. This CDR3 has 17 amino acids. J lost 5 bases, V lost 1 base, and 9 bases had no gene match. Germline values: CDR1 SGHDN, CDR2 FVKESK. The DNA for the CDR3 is TGTGCCAGCAGCCAAGGGCTCCGGGACAGGGTTGACAATGAGCAGTTCTTC. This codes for CASSQGLRDRVDNEQFF.

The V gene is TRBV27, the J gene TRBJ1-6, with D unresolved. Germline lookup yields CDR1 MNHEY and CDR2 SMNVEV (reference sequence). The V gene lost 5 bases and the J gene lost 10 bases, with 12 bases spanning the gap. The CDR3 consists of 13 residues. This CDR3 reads CASSLQIGSPLHF. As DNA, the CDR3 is TGTGCCAGCAGTCTCCAGATTGGGTCACCCCTCCACTTT.

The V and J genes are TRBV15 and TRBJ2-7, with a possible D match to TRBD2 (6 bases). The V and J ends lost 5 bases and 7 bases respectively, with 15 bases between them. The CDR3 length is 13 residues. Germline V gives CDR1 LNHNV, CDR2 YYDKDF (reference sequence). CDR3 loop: CATSRGIREEQYF. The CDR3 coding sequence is TGTGCCACCAGCCGGGGGATCCGTGAGGAGCAGTACTTC.

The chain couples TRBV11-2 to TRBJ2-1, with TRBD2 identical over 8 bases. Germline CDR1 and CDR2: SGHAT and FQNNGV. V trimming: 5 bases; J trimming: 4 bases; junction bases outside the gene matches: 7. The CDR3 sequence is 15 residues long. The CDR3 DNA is TGTGCCAGCAGCCGGTCCAGCGGGGGTTACAATGAGCAGTTCTTC. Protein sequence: CASSRSSGGYNEQFF. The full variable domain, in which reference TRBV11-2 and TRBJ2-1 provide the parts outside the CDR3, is EAGVAQSPRYKIIEKRQSVAFWCNPISGHATLYWYQQILGQGPKLLIQFQNNGVVDDSQLPKDRFSAERLKGVDSTLKIQPAKLEDSAVYLCASSRSSGGYNEQFFGPGTRLTVL.

As DNA, the CDR3 is TGCAGTGCTAGTACAGCGGGGGGTGGAGATACGCAGTATTTT. It yields the protein CSASTAGGGDTQYF. This chain links TRBV20-1 with TRBJ2-3, with 9 bases matching TRBD2. After removal of 3 bases from V and 5 bases from J, the junction contained 6 bases not matched to a gene. The CDR3 is 14 residues long. CDR1 is DFQATT, CDR2 SNEGSKA, per germline (reference sequence).

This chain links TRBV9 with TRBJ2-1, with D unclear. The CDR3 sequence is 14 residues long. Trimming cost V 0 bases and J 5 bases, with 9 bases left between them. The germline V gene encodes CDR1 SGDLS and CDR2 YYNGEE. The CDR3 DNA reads TGTGCCAGCAGCGTAGGTTGGGGTCACAATGAGCAGTTCTTC. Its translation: CASSVGWGHNEQFF.

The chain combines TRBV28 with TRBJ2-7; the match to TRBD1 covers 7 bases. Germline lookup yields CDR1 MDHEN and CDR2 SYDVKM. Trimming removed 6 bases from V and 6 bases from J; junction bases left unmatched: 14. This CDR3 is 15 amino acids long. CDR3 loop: CASREPGTERAEQYF. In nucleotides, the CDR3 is TGTGCCAGCAGAGAACCTGGGACAGAGAGAGCCGAGCAGTACTTC.

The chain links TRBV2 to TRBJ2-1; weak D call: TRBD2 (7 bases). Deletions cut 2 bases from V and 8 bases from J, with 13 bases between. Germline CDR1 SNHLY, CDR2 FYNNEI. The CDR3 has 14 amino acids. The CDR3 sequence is CASSEFLGGDEQFF. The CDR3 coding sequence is TGTGCCAGCAGTGAATTCCTAGGGGGGGATGAGCAGTTCTTC. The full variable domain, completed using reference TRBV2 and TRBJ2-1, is EPEVTQTPSHQVTQMGQEVILRCVPISNHLYFYWYRQILGQKVEFLVSFYNNEISEKSEIFDDQFSVERPDGSNFTLKIRSTKLEDSAMYFCASSEFLGGDEQFFGPGTRLTVL.

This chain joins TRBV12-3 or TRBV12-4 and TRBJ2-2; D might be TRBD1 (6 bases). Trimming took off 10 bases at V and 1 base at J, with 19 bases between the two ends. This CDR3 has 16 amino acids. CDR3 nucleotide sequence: TGTGCCACCGACGCGACAGGCATCTTGAACACCGGGGAGCTGTTTTTT. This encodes CATDATGILNTGELFF.

The CDR3 sequence: CSVYSGAPAYNEQFF. In DNA form, the CDR3 reads TGCAGCGTTTACTCGGGGGCCCCAGCCTACAATGAGCAGTTCTTC. The chain is built from TRBV29-1 and TRBJ2-1; D may match TRBD1 or TRBD2 (6 bases each). The length of the CDR3 is 15 residues. CDR1 is SQVTM and CDR2 is ANQGSEA in the germline V gene. Trimming removed 5 bases from V and 2 bases from J, with 16 bases in between.

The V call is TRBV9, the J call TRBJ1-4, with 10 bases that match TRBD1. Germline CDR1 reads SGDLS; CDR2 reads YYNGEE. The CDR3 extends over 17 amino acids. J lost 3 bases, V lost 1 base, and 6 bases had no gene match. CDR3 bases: TGTGCCAGCAGCGTAATGACAGGGGGCATACCTAATGAAAAACTGTTTTTT. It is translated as CASSVMTGGIPNEKLFF. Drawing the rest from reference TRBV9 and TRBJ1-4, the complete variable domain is DSGVTQTPKHLITATGQRVTLRCSPRSGDLSVYWYQQSLDQGLQFLIQYYNGEERAKGNILERFSAQQFPDLHSELNLSSLELGDSALYFCASSVMTGGIPNEKLFFGSGTQLSVL.

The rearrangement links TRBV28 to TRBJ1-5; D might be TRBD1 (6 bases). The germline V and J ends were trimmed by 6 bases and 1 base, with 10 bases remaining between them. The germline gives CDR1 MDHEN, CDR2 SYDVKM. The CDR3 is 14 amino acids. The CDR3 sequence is CASSPGVSNQPQHF. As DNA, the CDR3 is TGTGCCAGCAGCCCAGGGGTAAGCAATCAGCCCCAGCATTTT.

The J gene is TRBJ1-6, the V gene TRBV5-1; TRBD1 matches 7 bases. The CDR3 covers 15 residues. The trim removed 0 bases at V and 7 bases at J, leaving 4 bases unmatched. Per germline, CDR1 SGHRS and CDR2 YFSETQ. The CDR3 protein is CASSLDGRGNSPLHF. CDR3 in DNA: TGCGCCAGCAGCTTGGATGGCAGGGGGAATTCACCCCTCCACTTT.

DNA for the CDR3: TGTGCCAGTAAGGGGCGGGGGAGTTACCAAGAGACCCAGTACTTC. It encodes CASKGRGSYQETQYF. The chain recombines TRBV19 with TRBJ2-5; 7 bases agree with TRBD2. V lost 7 bases, J lost 0 bases, and 8 bases stayed unmatched. The V gene's germline CDR1 is LNHDA and CDR2 SQIVND (reference sequence). The length of the CDR3 is 15 residues.